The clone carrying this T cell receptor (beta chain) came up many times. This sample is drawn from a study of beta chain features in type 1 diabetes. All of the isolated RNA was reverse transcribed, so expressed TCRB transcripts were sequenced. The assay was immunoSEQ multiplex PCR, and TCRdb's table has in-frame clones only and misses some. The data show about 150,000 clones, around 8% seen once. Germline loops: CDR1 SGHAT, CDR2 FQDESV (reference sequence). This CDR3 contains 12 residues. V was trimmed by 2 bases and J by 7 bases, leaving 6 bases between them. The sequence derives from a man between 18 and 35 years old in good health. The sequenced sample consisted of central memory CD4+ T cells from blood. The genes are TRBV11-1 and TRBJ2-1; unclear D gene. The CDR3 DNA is TGTGCCAGCAGCTTAAACAGTAATGAGCAGTTCTTC. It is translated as CASSLNSNEQFF.